These 12 T cell receptor beta chains originate from one sample sequenced in a study of technical replicates of blood from a few donors. The protocol was immunoSEQ multiplex PCR, while the TCRdb copy is restricted to in-frame clones and leaves out a portion. The data hold 95,000 or so clones, with 85% to 95% observed a single time. Sequenced: T cells isolated from PBMCs. The receptors come from a human donor in good health.

The chain employs TRBV9 and TRBJ2-7; TRBD2 aligns across 9 bases. Germline V gives CDR1 SGDLS, CDR2 YYNGEE. The CDR3 spans 15 residues. Trimming took 0 bases from V and 5 from J; bases not matched to a gene: 6. CDR3 residues: CASSVEAGGLHEQYF. The CDR3 coding sequence is TGTGCCAGCAGCGTAGAGGCGGGAGGGCTCCACGAGCAGTACTTC.

The V gene is TRBV7-2, the J gene TRBJ2-1; tentative D call: TRBD2 (6 bases). The CDR3 runs 14 residues. V lost 5 bases, J lost 6 bases, and 14 bases lay in between. In germline, CDR1 is SGHTA, CDR2 FQGNSA. CDR3 bases: TGTGCCAGCAGCCGGGGGAGAGGGAGCAATGAGCAGTTCTTC. Protein: CASSRGRGSNEQFF.

The rearrangement joins TRBV19 to TRBJ1-1; D is ambiguous. CDR1 and CDR2 (germline): LNHDA, SQIVND (reference sequence). Trimming took off 5 bases at V and 3 bases at J, with 10 bases between the two ends. The length of the CDR3 is 13 residues. The CDR3 loop reads CASSHTLDTEAFF. In nucleotides, the CDR3 is TGTGCCAGTAGTCATACTTTGGACACTGAAGCTTTCTTT.

The chain's CDR3 is CAWSVTSGGELFF. Here the CDR3 DNA reads TGTGCCTGGAGTGTGACTAGTGGCGGGGAGCTGTTTTTT. The chain has TRBV30 and TRBJ2-2; tentative D call: TRBD2 (6 bases). Germline values: CDR1 GTSNPN, CDR2 SVGIG (reference sequence). CDR3 size: 13 residues. The germline V and J ends were trimmed by 0 bases and 7 bases, with 9 bases remaining between them.

This chain links TRBV28 with TRBJ1-2, with D possibly TRBD1 on 5 matching bases. The ends were cut back, 6 bases at V and 12 bases at J, with 17 bases in the middle. Per germline, CDR1 MDHEN and CDR2 SYDVKM. This CDR3 has 12 residues. The CDR3 DNA reads as TGTGCCAGCAGAGCCGACGGGGGTCCCGACACCTTC. Translating it yields CASRADGGPDTF.

The CDR3 here is CASGAGGPLIQYF. Here the CDR3 DNA reads TGTGCCAGTGGAGCGGGAGGGCCCCTCATTCAGTACTTC. The chain uses TRBV19 and TRBJ2-4; 10 nucleotides match TRBD2. Trimming took 8 bases from V and 9 from J; bases not matched to a gene: 7. This CDR3 contains 13 residues. Per the germline V gene, CDR1 is LNHDA and CDR2 is SQIVND (reference sequence). Combining the CDR3 with reference TRBV19 and TRBJ2-4 gives the whole variable domain DGGITQSPKYLFRKEGQNVTLSCEQNLNHDAMYWYRQDPGQGLRLIYYSQIVNDFQKGDIAEGYSVSREKKESFPLTVTSAQKNPTAFYLCASGAGGPLIQYFGAGTRLSVL.

The chain links TRBV20-1 to TRBJ1-3; D gene uncertain. This CDR3 contains 11 residues. The V gene's germline CDR1 is DFQATT and CDR2 SNEGSKA (reference sequence). The V end lost 5 bases, the J end lost 7 bases, and 9 bases lay between the germline ends. Written as DNA, the CDR3 is TGCAGTGCTGAGTCTGTTAACACCATATATTTT. Translating gives CSAESVNTIYF.

The J gene is TRBJ2-7, the V gene TRBV7-9; 7 nucleotides agree with TRBD2. V shed 3 bases and J 4 bases; nucleotides not matched to a gene: 3. Germline V gene sequence: CDR1 SEHNR, CDR2 FQNEAQ (reference sequence). The CDR3 is 13 residues long. CDR3 DNA: TGTGCCAGCAGCTTGGGGGGGGGTTACGAGCAGTACTTC. As protein: CASSLGGGYEQYF.

V and J are TRBV6-6 and TRBJ1-4; 9 positions match TRBD1. Germline V CDR1 and CDR2: MNHNY, SVGAGI (reference sequence). V was pared by 6 bases and J by 3 bases, with 5 bases of the junction left unmatched. The CDR3 length is 15 residues. CDR3 sequence (DNA): TGTGCCAGCAGCTTAAGACAGGGGGCTAATGAAAAACTGTTTTTT. Translating gives CASSLRQGANEKLFF.

The CDR3 DNA is TGTGCCAGCAGAGGACTTATCACAGATACGCAGTATTTT. Residues: CASRGLITDTQYF. This rearrangement joins TRBV5-6 to TRBJ2-3; D perhaps matches TRBD2 (5 bases). Germline V gene sequence: CDR1 SGHDT, CDR2 YYEEEE. The V gene lost 5 bases and the J gene lost 2 bases, with 9 bases spanning the gap. The CDR3 has 13 residues.

CDR3 region: CASSLDSRYEQYF. In DNA, the CDR3 is TGTGCCAGCAGCTTAGACAGTCGCTACGAGCAGTACTTC. This chain uses TRBV11-3 with TRBJ2-7; the D is unclear. The CDR3 is made up of 13 amino acids. Germline V lookup: CDR1 SGHNT, CDR2 YENEEA. V shed 0 bases and J shed 3 bases, with 6 bases lying between them.

The V and J genes are TRBV7-9 and TRBJ1-1; maybe TRBD1 (6 bases). CDR1 is SEHNR, CDR2 FQNEAQ, per germline (reference sequence). V dropped 4 bases and J dropped 10 bases, with 19 bases sitting between them. The CDR3 loop spans 14 amino acids. Here the CDR3 reads CASSSLGQSLVAFF. CDR3 nucleotide sequence: TGTGCCAGCAGCTCTCTCGGACAGTCACTGGTAGCTTTCTTT. The complete variable domain, with remaining parts taken from reference TRBV7-9 and TRBJ1-1, reads DTGVSQNPRHKITKRGQNVTFRCDPISEHNRLYWYRQTLGQGPEFLTYFQNEAQLEKSRLLSDRFSAERPKGSFSTLEIQRTEQGDSAMYLCASSSLGQSLVAFFGQGTRLTVV.